This entry lists 17 T cell receptor beta chains sequenced from one sample in a study of T cells in Graves' hyperthyroidism and ophthalmopathy (dated by TCRdb to between 2018 and 2021). The method was multiplex PCR. TCRdb records Illumina HiSeq 2000 as the sequencer. TCR beta CDR3 regions were amplified from RNA transcripts. For the first round of RT-PCR on the TCR CDR3, the HTBI primer set was used together with the Qiagen OneStep RT-PCR kit. Using fastp trimming at Q25 and MiXCR clonotype assembly, TCRdb reanalyzed the public sequencing data and kept in-frame beta chains. Every entry covers one CDR3 protein and lists the most common genes and DNA from its rows. The sample data list under 350,000 distinct CDR3 sequences, and roughly 13% of these were observed just once. The biggest ten clones account for 7.9% of the sample. The sequencing sample was made of blood. The receptors originated from a woman in her thirties or forties with Graves' hyperthyroidism.

This clonotype came up many times. This chain uses TRBV3-1 with TRBJ2-7; D is unclear. This CDR3 is built from 13 residues. CDR1 and CDR2 from the germline V gene are LGHDT and YNNKEL (reference sequence). With 4 bases removed from V and 3 bases from J, the gap between germline ends came to 10 bases. CDR3 coding DNA: TGTGCCAGCAGCCTTCGGACCGACTACGAGCAGTACTTC. It yields the protein CASSLRTDYEQYF.

This clonotype was counted at least ten times. The V gene is TRBV29-1, the J gene TRBJ1-2; D gene uncertain. Germline V gives CDR1 SQVTM, CDR2 ANQGSEA. Trimming removed 3 bases at V and 8 bases at J, with 16 bases between. CDR3 length: 13 amino acids. The CDR3 protein is CSVEKGPPGGYTF. The CDR3 DNA is TGCAGCGTTGAGAAGGGCCCTCCGGGAGGCTACACCTTC. The variable domain in full, completed from reference TRBV29-1 and TRBJ1-2, reads SAVISQKPSRDICQRGTSLTIQCQVDSQVTMMFWYRQQPGQSLTLIATANQGSEATYESGFVIDKFPISRPNLTFSTLTVSNMSPEDSSIYLCSVEKGPPGGYTFGSGTRLTVV.

The V gene is TRBV19, the J gene TRBJ1-5; D is possibly TRBD1 (5 bases). Germline assignment: CDR1 LNHDA and CDR2 SQIVND (reference sequence). The CDR3 runs to 15 residues. V lost 3 bases and J lost 4, with 13 bases in between. CDR3 nucleotides: TGTGCCAGTAGTATGTCAGGGATCCCTAATCAGCCCCAGCATTTT. Its translation is CASSMSGIPNQPQHF.

Ten or more counts support this clonotype. V is TRBV7-9 and J is TRBJ2-7; D call uncertain. CDR1 SEHNR and CDR2 FQNEAQ come from the germline V gene (reference sequence). The CDR3 sequence is 12 residues long. V was pared by 7 bases and J by 5 bases, with 12 bases between. The CDR3 loop is CASTLGFHEQYF. The CDR3 DNA reads TGTGCCAGCACACTGGGTTTCCACGAGCAGTACTTC.

About this clonotype itself: A much larger clone lies a single base off, so this may be a read error. Since the CDR3 does not end with the conserved phenylalanine or tryptophan, this likely comes from a read error. This chain links TRBV6-2 or TRBV6-3 with TRBJ1-5; D call uncertain. The V end lost 0 bases, the J end lost 6 bases, and 6 bases lay between the germline ends. There are 13 residues in the CDR3. The germline V gene has CDR1 MNHEY and CDR2 SVGEGT. The CDR3, as DNA: TGTGCCAGCAGTTACTCGGAGTCTCAGCCCCAGCATCTT. Translating gives CASSYSESQPQHL.

This clonotype was counted ten times or more. This chain joins TRBV2 and TRBJ2-2; D may be TRBD1 (5 bases). Per the germline V gene, CDR1 is SNHLY and CDR2 is FYNNEI. Between the trimmed V and J ends, which lost 1 base and 4 bases, there was a span of 13 bases. This CDR3 is 16 amino acids long. The DNA for the CDR3 is TGTGCCAGCAGTGAAGGGCCTAGACAGATCACCGGGGAGCTGTTTTTT. Translation: CASSEGPRQITGELFF.

This clonotype has only a few counts. The V and J genes are TRBV14 and TRBJ2-5; D remains unclear. The V end was cut by 2 bases, the J end by 3 bases, with 10 bases between. The CDR3 sequence is 14 residues long. In germline, CDR1 is SGHDN, CDR2 FVKESK. CDR3 coding DNA: TGTGCCAGCAGCCAATTAATCAGAAAAGAGACCCAGTACTTC. Translated, it gives CASSQLIRKETQYF.

This clonotype was seen at least ten times. The chain carries TRBV20-1 and TRBJ1-1, with a possible D match to TRBD1 (6 bases). The germline V and J ends were trimmed by 3 bases and 3 bases, with 17 bases remaining between them. The CDR3 extends over 15 amino acids. Germline CDR1 DFQATT, CDR2 SNEGSKA (reference sequence). The CDR3 protein is CSARRARGEYTEAFF. CDR3 coding DNA: TGCAGTGCTAGGCGGGCCAGGGGTGAATACACTGAAGCTTTCTTT.

This clonotype has at least ten counts. The chain has TRBV18 and TRBJ1-2, with TRBD1 matching over 11 bases. The V gene's germline CDR1 is KGHSH and CDR2 LQKENI. The ends lost 4 bases at V and 8 bases at J; junction bases unmatched: 3. The CDR3 is 13 residues long. Here the CDR3 reads CASSRTGGEGYTF. In DNA, the CDR3 is TGTGCCAGCTCACGGACAGGGGGCGAAGGCTACACCTTC. Looking up the rest from reference TRBV18 and TRBJ1-2 gives the full variable domain: NAGVMQNPRHLVRRRGQEARLRCSPMKGHSHVYWYRQLPEEGLKFMVYLQKENIIDESGMPKERFSAEFPKEGPSILRIQQVVRGDSAAYFCASSRTGGEGYTFGSGTRLTVV.

This clonotype has more than one count but fewer than ten. The chain has TRBV20-1 and TRBJ1-1, with D uncertain. Germline lookup yields CDR1 DFQATT and CDR2 SNEGSKA (reference sequence). V lost 4 bases and J lost 3, with 18 bases in between. The CDR3 is made up of 15 amino acids. The CDR3: CSAKSPAWGDTEAFF. The DNA of the CDR3 is TGCAGTGCTAAGAGCCCTGCTTGGGGAGACACTGAAGCTTTCTTT.

This clonotype was counted at least ten times. The rearrangement links TRBV3-1 to TRBJ1-5, with D perhaps matching TRBD1 (5 bases). Trimming removed 0 bases from V and 4 bases from J, with 7 bases in between. This CDR3 spans 14 amino acids. Germline V lookup: CDR1 LGHDT, CDR2 YNNKEL (reference sequence). Here the CDR3 DNA reads TGTGCCAGCAGCCAAGATGGGGGGAATCAGCCCCAGCATTTT. It translates to CASSQDGGNQPQHF.

This clonotype was recorded at least ten times. The gene calls are TRBV27 and TRBJ1-5; D is unclear. The CDR3 is 13 residues long. The V gene lost 5 bases and the J gene lost 1 base, with 6 bases spanning the gap. CDR1 MNHEY and CDR2 SMNVEV come from the germline V gene (reference sequence). CDR3 protein: CASSAHSNQPQHF. CDR3 in DNA: TGTGCCAGCAGTGCCCACAGCAATCAGCCCCAGCATTTT.

The sample holds many counts of this clonotype. One end of the junction varies from germline; a read error may be responsible. The gene calls are TRBV7-7 and TRBJ2-5; 11 nucleotides match TRBD2. The CDR3 extends over 17 amino acids. The germline gives CDR1 SSHAT, CDR2 FNYEAQ (reference sequence). In DNA form, the CDR3 reads TGTGCTAGCAGCTTAGCCCCAGTAGCGGGAGGGCCGGAGACCCAGTACTTC. Translated, it gives CASSLAPVAGGPETQYF.

The chain combines TRBV20-1 with TRBJ2-2; possible D gene TRBD1, 6 bases. Germline V gene lookup returns CDR1 DFQATT and CDR2 SNEGSKA (reference sequence). CDR3 length: 12 amino acids. Trimming cost V 6 bases and J 4 bases, with 9 bases left between them. The CDR3 spells CSAPQGTGELFF. In DNA form, the CDR3 reads TGCAGTGCCCCACAGGGCACCGGGGAGCTGTTTTTT.

This clonotype showed up many times. The CDR3 DNA reads as TGTGCCAGCAGTTTAACAGGGGGCCAGGGGGTAGGATATGGCTACACCTTC. Its translation is CASSLTGGQGVGYGYTF. This chain connects TRBV28 to TRBJ1-2, with 9 bases matching TRBD1. The CDR3 has 17 amino acids. CDR1 and CDR2 from the germline V gene are MDHEN and SYDVKM. Losses at the gene ends were 2 bases for V and 5 bases for J; bases not matched to a gene: 12.

This clonotype was found many times. The chain uses TRBV3-1 and TRBJ1-2, with TRBD1 matching 8 bases. The V gene end was trimmed by 3 bases and the J gene end by 8 bases; junction bases not matched to a gene: 8. Germline-derived CDR1 and CDR2 are LGHDT and YNNKEL (reference sequence). The CDR3 sequence is 14 residues long. CDR3 sequence reads: CASSHERQGNGYTF. For the CDR3, the DNA is TGTGCCAGCAGCCACGAGAGACAGGGGAACGGCTACACCTTC.

This clonotype appeared many times. The chain has TRBV7-8 and TRBJ1-2; 7 positions match TRBD1. CDR1 is SGHVS, CDR2 FQNEAQ, per germline. CDR3 length: 16 residues. V lost 0 bases to trimming and J lost 7 bases; unmatched junction nucleotides: 11. CDR3 sequence: CASSLARDRADGGYTF. CDR3 in DNA: TGTGCCAGCAGCTTAGCGCGAGACAGGGCCGACGGTGGCTACACCTTC.